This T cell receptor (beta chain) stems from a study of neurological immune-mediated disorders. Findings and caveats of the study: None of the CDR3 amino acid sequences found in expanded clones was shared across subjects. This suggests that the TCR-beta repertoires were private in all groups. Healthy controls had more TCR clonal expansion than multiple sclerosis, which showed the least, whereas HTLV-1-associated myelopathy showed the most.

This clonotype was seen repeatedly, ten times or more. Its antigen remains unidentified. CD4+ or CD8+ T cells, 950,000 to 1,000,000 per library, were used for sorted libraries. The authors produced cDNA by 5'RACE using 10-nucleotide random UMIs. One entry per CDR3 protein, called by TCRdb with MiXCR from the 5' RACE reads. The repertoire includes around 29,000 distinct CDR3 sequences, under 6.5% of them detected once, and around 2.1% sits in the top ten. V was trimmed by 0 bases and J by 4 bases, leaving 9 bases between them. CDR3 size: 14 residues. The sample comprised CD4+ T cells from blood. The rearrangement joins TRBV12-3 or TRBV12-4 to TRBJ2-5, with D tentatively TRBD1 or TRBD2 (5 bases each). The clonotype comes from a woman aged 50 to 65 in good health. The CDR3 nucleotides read TGTGCCAGCAGTTTAGCGGGGGTGGGAGAGACCCAGTACTTC. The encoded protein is CASSLAGVGETQYF.